By sample fraction, the clone carrying this T cell receptor (beta chain) is medium-sized (0.01 to 0.1%). Generated by immunoSEQ multiplex PCR, the TCRdb table keeps only in-frame clones and is missing some. The table lists about 28,000 clones, more than 85% of them singletons, with 3.5% in the top ten. This sample is drawn from a study of T cell changes during pregnancy in multiple sclerosis. Trimming took off 1 base at V and 4 bases at J, with 11 bases between the two ends. Per the germline V gene, CDR1 is LGHNT and CDR2 is FRNRAP. This CDR3 comprises 14 residues. This TCR was recovered from a female donor in good health, enrolled as a control in a pregnancy study. This specimen consisted of CD4+ T cells from peripheral blood mononuclear cells, obtained in the first trimester of pregnancy. The chain couples TRBV12-5 to TRBJ2-7; unclear D gene. DNA for the CDR3: TGTGCTAGTGGTTTGGCTAGAGACGGTTACGAGCAGTACTTC. It is translated as CASGLARDGYEQYF.